Below are 6 T cell receptor beta chains sequenced from a single sample in a study of vaccination and CD4 T cells after COVID-19. Treatment defined: roughly ten-day PBMC culture with coronavirus spike peptide pools or control peptides (ViraFEST assay). Their antigen targets remain unknown. Sequencing of cultured CD4+ T cell DNA used the Oncomine TCR Beta short-read assay. TCRdb processed the PCR reads anew with MiXCR; each CDR3 protein has one entry. The sample carries over 10,000 distinct CDR3 sequences, around half recorded once. The material sequenced was CD4+ T cells from blood, cultured in vitro. The receptors here all came from a human donor who had recovered from COVID-19.

The chain carries TRBV19 and TRBJ1-2; 9 bases align to TRBD1. The CDR3 extends over 14 amino acids. Germline CDR1 reads LNHDA; CDR2 reads SQIVND (reference sequence). V lost 8 bases and J lost 7; bases outside the gene matches: 11. The chain's CDR3 is CASSVDRGMGGYTF. The CDR3 DNA reads TGTGCCAGTTCTGTAGACAGGGGGATGGGTGGCTACACCTTC.

The chain links TRBV7-2 to TRBJ1-4; D perhaps matches TRBD1 (5 bases). CDR1 is SGHTA, CDR2 FQGNSA, per germline. V shed 4 bases and J shed 11 bases, with 11 bases lying between them. The CDR3 length is 12 residues. CDR3 bases: TGTGCCAGCAGCTCTAAAGGGACCAAACTGTTTTTT. As protein: CASSSKGTKLFF.

This chain uses TRBV10-3 with TRBJ2-2; tentative D call: TRBD2 (5 bases). The CDR3 extends over 16 amino acids. Germline V gene data show CDR1 as ENHRY and CDR2 as SYGVKD. V was cut by 0 bases and J by 5 bases, with 13 bases left in between. CDR3 protein: CAISESGSGRTGELFF. The DNA for the CDR3 is TGTGCCATCAGTGAGTCAGGGAGCGGCAGGACCGGGGAGCTGTTTTTT.

The chain links TRBV6-2 or TRBV6-3 to TRBJ2-2, with 9 nucleotides matching TRBD1. The V gene end was trimmed by 5 bases and the J gene end by 6 bases; junction bases not matched to a gene: 10. Germline V CDR1 and CDR2: MNHEY, SVGEGT. The CDR3 totals 16 residues. CDR3 region: CASSPKDRGKAGELFF. The DNA of the CDR3 is TGTGCCAGCAGTCCTAAGGACAGGGGAAAGGCCGGGGAGCTGTTTTTT.

The V gene is TRBV7-2, the J gene TRBJ1-3; no clear D. Germline assignment: CDR1 SGHTA and CDR2 FQGNSA. V was cut by 2 bases and J by 14 bases, with 22 bases left in between. This CDR3 contains 15 residues. The CDR3: CASSLQLAHELLLYF. The CDR3 DNA reads as TGTGCCAGCAGCTTACAACTCGCGCATGAGTTACTGCTATATTTT.

There are a few counts of this clonotype. The gene calls are TRBV11-3 and TRBJ1-3; TRBD1 is a possible D gene (5 bases). CDR3 length: 14 amino acids. V lost 2 bases, J lost 5 bases, and 10 bases lay in between. The V gene's germline CDR1 is SGHNT and CDR2 YENEEA. The CDR3: CASSLPGIRNTIYF. The CDR3, as DNA: TGTGCCAGCAGCTTACCAGGGATTCGAAACACCATATATTTT.